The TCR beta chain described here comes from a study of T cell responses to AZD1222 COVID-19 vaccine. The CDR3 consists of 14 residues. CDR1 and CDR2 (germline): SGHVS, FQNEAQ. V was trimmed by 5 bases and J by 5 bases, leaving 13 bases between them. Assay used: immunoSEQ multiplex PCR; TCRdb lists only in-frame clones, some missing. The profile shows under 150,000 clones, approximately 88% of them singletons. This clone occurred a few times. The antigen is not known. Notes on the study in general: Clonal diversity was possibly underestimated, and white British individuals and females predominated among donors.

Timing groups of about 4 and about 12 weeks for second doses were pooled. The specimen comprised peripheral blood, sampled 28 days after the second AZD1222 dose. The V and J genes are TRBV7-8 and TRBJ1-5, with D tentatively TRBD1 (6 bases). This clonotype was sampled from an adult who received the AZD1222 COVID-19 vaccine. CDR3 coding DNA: TGTGCCAGCAGCCTCGGCAGGGGAGATCAGCCCCAGCATTTT. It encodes CASSLGRGDQPQHF. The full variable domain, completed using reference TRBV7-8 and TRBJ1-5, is GAGVSQSPRYKVAKRGQDVALRCDPISGHVSLFWYQQALGQGPEFLTYFQNEAQLDKSGLPSDRFFAERPEGSVSTLKIQRTQQEDSAVYLCASSLGRGDQPQHFGDGTRLSIL.